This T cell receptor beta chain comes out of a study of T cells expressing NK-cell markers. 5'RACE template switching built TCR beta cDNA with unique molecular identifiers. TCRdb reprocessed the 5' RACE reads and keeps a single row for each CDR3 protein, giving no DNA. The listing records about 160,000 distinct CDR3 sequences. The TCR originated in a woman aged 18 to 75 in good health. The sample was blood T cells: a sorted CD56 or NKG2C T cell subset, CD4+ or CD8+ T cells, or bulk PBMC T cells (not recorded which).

The CDR3 here is CSVGGWGATDTQYF. V and J are TRBV29-1 and TRBJ2-3; TCRdb outputs TRBD1, but without DNA this stays unchecked. The CDR3 runs to 14 residues. The V gene's germline CDR1 is SQVTM and CDR2 ANQGSEA.